The 32 T cell receptor beta chains below all came from one sample that was sequenced in a study of blood T cell repertoires in COVID-19. The method was immunoSEQ multiplex PCR; TCRdb's version includes in-frame clones alone and lacks a portion of them. The repertoire holds around 700,000 clones, with just under 90% as singletons. What was sequenced was peripheral blood. The receptors derive from a woman between 18 and 29 years old with acute or convalescent COVID-19.

The rearrangement joins TRBV12-3 or TRBV12-4 to TRBJ1-2, with 7 bases matching TRBD1. V gave up 5 bases and J gave up 2 bases; unmatched junction bases: 2. This CDR3 has 13 residues. CDR3 in DNA: TGTGCCAGCAGTAAACAGGGGAACTATGGCTACACCTTC. Encoded protein: CASSKQGNYGYTF.

V gene TRBV6-6 combines with J gene TRBJ2-1; 8 nucleotides match TRBD1. The trim removed 5 bases at V and 7 bases at J, leaving 7 bases unmatched. Germline-derived CDR1 and CDR2 are MNHNY and SVGAGI (reference sequence). CDR3 length: 14 residues. DNA of the CDR3: TGTGCCAGCAGTCCAGGGGGCGCGGGGAATGAGCAGTTCTTC. This gives the protein CASSPGGAGNEQFF.

This clone was picked up a small number of times. The chain joins TRBV9 to TRBJ1-2, with TRBD1 matching over 10 bases. Per the germline V gene, CDR1 is SGDLS and CDR2 is YYNGEE. V was clipped by 3 bases and J by 2 bases; unmatched bases: 7. The CDR3 covers 16 residues. The CDR3 bases are TGTGCCAGCAGCGAAACCTGGACAGGGGGGAACTATGGCTACACCTTC. The encoded protein is CASSETWTGGNYGYTF.

The chain recombines TRBV7-9 with TRBJ2-1, with TRBD1 as a possible D gene (6 bases). The CDR3 has 16 residues. Trimming stripped 4 bases from V and 0 bases from J, with 13 bases between. Per the germline V gene, CDR1 is SEHNR and CDR2 is FQNEAQ (reference sequence). As DNA, the CDR3 is TGTGCCAGCAGCTCTGGTGGGGGCCGCTCCTACAATGAGCAGTTCTTC. Translating gives CASSSGGGRSYNEQFF. Supplemented by reference TRBV7-9 and TRBJ2-1, the full variable domain reads DTGVSQNPRHKITKRGQNVTFRCDPISEHNRLYWYRQTLGQGPEFLTYFQNEAQLEKSRLLSDRFSAERPKGSFSTLEIQRTEQGDSAMYLCASSSGGGRSYNEQFFGPGTRLTVL.

In its sample, this clone was seen once. The chain uses TRBV6-5 and TRBJ1-1; tentative D call: TRBD1 (5 bases). The CDR3 extends over 16 amino acids. The germline gives CDR1 MNHEY, CDR2 SVGAGI. V was trimmed by 2 bases and J by 0 bases, leaving 13 bases between them. CDR3 DNA: TGTGCCAGCAGTTACCTAATGGGGGGGATGAACACTGAAGCTTTCTTT. This translates into CASSYLMGGMNTEAFF.

This rearrangement joins TRBV5-1 to TRBJ1-2, with D maybe TRBD1 (5 bases). Germline-derived CDR1 and CDR2 are SGHRS and YFSETQ. The CDR3 extends over 12 amino acids. V shed 4 bases and J shed 7 bases, with 11 bases lying between them. The chain's CDR3 is CASSLREGGYTF. CDR3 nucleotides: TGCGCCAGCAGCCTCAGGGAGGGTGGCTACACCTTC.

The V call is TRBV27, the J call TRBJ2-2; TRBD2 matches at 15 bases. Germline V gene sequence: CDR1 MNHEY, CDR2 SMNVEV (reference sequence). V lost 2 bases and J lost 6; bases outside the gene matches: 7. The CDR3 is 18 residues long. The CDR3 sequence is CASSLRGLAGGLSGELFF. The CDR3 DNA is TGTGCCAGCAGTTTACGTGGACTAGCGGGGGGGTTGTCCGGGGAGCTGTTTTTT.

The DNA for the CDR3 is TGTGCCAGCAGTCCAGCCGACCGGGATCCCTATAATTCACCCCTCCACTTT. Encoded protein: CASSPADRDPYNSPLHF. The rearrangement links TRBV7-6 to TRBJ1-6; no clear D. With 6 bases removed from V and 2 bases from J, the gap between germline ends came to 17 bases. Per the germline V gene, CDR1 is SGHVS and CDR2 is FNYEAQ. The CDR3 totals 17 residues.

There are a few counts of this clone. The CDR3 loop is CASSVSTRTEAFF. The CDR3 coding sequence is TGTGCCAGTAGTGTATCCACGAGAACTGAAGCTTTCTTT. The V call is TRBV19, the J call TRBJ1-1; no clear D. The length of the CDR3 is 13 residues. CDR1 and CDR2 from the germline V gene are LNHDA and SQIVND (reference sequence). V shed 5 bases and J shed 5 bases, with 12 bases lying between them.

The chain has TRBV3-1 (or the pseudogene TRBV3-2) and TRBJ2-1; tentative D call: TRBD2 (6 bases). CDR3 length: 16 residues. Trimming cost V 0 bases and J 9 bases, with 18 bases left between them. The germline V gene encodes CDR1 LGHDT and CDR2 YNNKEL (reference sequence). CDR3 protein: CASSQDWEPQAGEQFF. The DNA for the CDR3 is TGTGCCAGCAGCCAAGATTGGGAGCCCCAAGCGGGTGAGCAGTTCTTC.

The chain combines TRBV5-1 with TRBJ2-2, with a possible D match to TRBD1 (6 bases). The V gene's germline CDR1 is SGHRS and CDR2 YFSETQ. CDR3 length: 15 residues. The V gene lost 3 bases and the J gene lost 4 bases, with 13 bases spanning the gap. CDR3 sequence (DNA): TGCGCCAGCAGCTACCGACAGGAGATCACCGGGGAGCTGTTTTTT. Translated: CASSYRQEITGELFF.

The chain combines TRBV15 with TRBJ1-1, with D unresolved. Trimming removed 0 bases from V and 4 bases from J, with 12 bases in between. Germline V gene sequence: CDR1 LNHNV, CDR2 YYDKDF (reference sequence). This CDR3 region has 15 residues. In nucleotides, the CDR3 is TGTGCCACCAGCAGAGATCGGGGTATGGGCACTGAAGCTTTCTTT. This sequence encodes CATSRDRGMGTEAFF. The entire variable domain, with the rest obtained from reference TRBV15 and TRBJ1-1, is as follows: DAMVIQNPRYQVTQFGKPVTLSCSQTLNHNVMYWYQQKSSQAPKLLFHYYDKDFNNEADTPDNFQSRRPNTSFCFLDIRSPGLGDTAMYLCATSRDRGMGTEAFFGQGTRLTVV.

The CDR3 here is CASSPPGYNYGYTF. CDR3 nucleotides: TGTGCCAGCAGCCCCCCCGGTTATAACTATGGCTACACCTTC. This chain uses TRBV14 with TRBJ1-2; D not resolved. The V gene's germline CDR1 is SGHDN and CDR2 FVKESK. This CDR3 has 14 amino acids. Trimming stripped 4 bases from V and 1 base from J, with 10 bases between.

The chain combines TRBV3-1 (or the pseudogene TRBV3-2) with TRBJ1-1, with TRBD1 identical over 8 bases. With V trimmed by 8 bases and J by 5 bases, 13 bases remained unmatched. The CDR3 has 15 amino acids. In germline, CDR1 is LGHDT, CDR2 YNNKEL (reference sequence). Here the CDR3 DNA reads TGTGCCAGCCGCACACGAGGACAGGGACGGACTGAAGCTTTCTTT. It yields the protein CASRTRGQGRTEAFF.

This clone was found once. The V call is TRBV2, the J call TRBJ1-2, with a weak D call TRBD1 (6 bases). Trimming pared 3 bases from V and 4 bases from J, leaving 15 bases between. CDR1 and CDR2 from the germline V gene are SNHLY and FYNNEI. There are 15 residues in the CDR3. The CDR3 sequence: CASSENQGMIYGYTF. CDR3 in DNA: TGTGCCAGCAGTGAGAATCAGGGGATGATCTATGGCTACACCTTC.

The chain links TRBV6-5 to TRBJ1-2, with D maybe TRBD1 (5 bases). The germline gives CDR1 MNHEY, CDR2 SVGAGI. The CDR3 runs 15 residues. Trimming took off 7 bases at V and 1 base at J, with 16 bases between the two ends. CDR3 coding DNA: TGTGCCAGCACCCGGGGGGGGGAGGATAACTATGGCTACACCTTC. Protein product: CASTRGGEDNYGYTF.

Only a few counts were recorded for this clone. This rearrangement joins TRBV9 to TRBJ1-2; D not resolved. Germline values: CDR1 SGDLS, CDR2 YYNGEE. The V end lost 0 bases, the J end lost 6 bases, and 9 bases lay between the germline ends. This CDR3 is 13 amino acids long. This CDR3 is CASSVGEGNGYTF. CDR3 in DNA: TGTGCCAGCAGCGTAGGGGAGGGTAATGGCTACACCTTC.

The chain couples TRBV9 to TRBJ2-2, with D possibly being TRBD2 (5 bases). Germline assignment: CDR1 SGDLS and CDR2 YYNGEE. The V gene lost 4 bases and the J gene lost 6 bases, with 16 bases spanning the gap. This CDR3 contains 15 residues. CDR3 DNA: TGTGCCAGCAGCACAGACCTTAGCGCTGCCGGGGAGCTGTTTTTT. As protein: CASSTDLSAAGELFF. Filled out from reference TRBV9 and TRBJ2-2, the complete variable domain reads DSGVTQTPKHLITATGQRVTLRCSPRSGDLSVYWYQQSLDQGLQFLIQYYNGEERAKGNILERFSAQQFPDLHSELNLSSLELGDSALYFCASSTDLSAAGELFFGEGSRLTVL.

The chain uses TRBV6-7 and TRBJ1-6; tentative D call: TRBD1 (5 bases). TRBV6-7 falls under the ORF class, with uncertain function. V lost 8 bases and J lost 10, with 9 bases in between. This CDR3 region has 11 residues. The CDR3 bases are TGTGCCAGCCGGGGGAACTCACCCCTCCACTTT. Protein: CASRGNSPLHF.

This sequence joins TRBV28 and TRBJ2-1, with 8 positions matching TRBD2. The CDR3 extends over 16 amino acids. Losses at the gene ends were 6 bases for V and 0 bases for J; bases not matched to a gene: 7. CDR1 is MDHEN, CDR2 SYDVKM, per germline. CDR3: CASSETGGFSYNEQFF. Written as DNA, the CDR3 is TGTGCCAGCAGCGAAACGGGAGGGTTCTCCTACAATGAGCAGTTCTTC.

This clone occurred a few times. The chain carries TRBV5-1 and TRBJ1-6; tentatively, D is TRBD1 (5 bases). The CDR3 is 15 residues long. The germline CDR1 and CDR2 sequences are SGHRS and YFSETQ. Trimming stripped 3 bases from V and 7 bases from J, with 14 bases between. CDR3 bases: TGCGCCAGCAGCTGGGCCGGGACTGAGAATTCACCCCTCCACTTT. Protein: CASSWAGTENSPLHF. Full variable domain (rest looked up from reference TRBV5-1 and TRBJ1-6): KAGVTQTPRYLIKTRGQQVTLSCSPISGHRSVSWYQQTPGQGLQFLFEYFSETQRNKGNFPGRFSGRQFSNSRSEMNVSTLELGDSALYLCASSWAGTENSPLHFGNGTRLTVT.

The chain carries TRBV23-1 and TRBJ2-7; 7 nucleotides match TRBD1. TRBV23-1 is annotated as an ORF whose role is uncertain. With V trimmed by 4 bases and J by 1 base, 10 bases remained unmatched. This CDR3 is 16 amino acids long. CDR3 protein: CASSPRQGNGSYEQYF. CDR3 in DNA: TGCGCCAGCAGTCCAAGACAGGGCAATGGGTCCTACGAGCAGTACTTC.

In its sample, this clone was seen a few times. The gene calls are TRBV5-4 and TRBJ2-3, with 8 bases lining up with TRBD2. Trimming at V came to 1 base and at J to 5 bases, leaving 3 bases not matched to a gene. Per the germline V gene, CDR1 is SGHNT and CDR2 is YYREEE (reference sequence). This CDR3 spans 14 amino acids. This chain's CDR3 is CASSLSGGRDTQYF. CDR3 DNA: TGTGCCAGCAGCTTGAGCGGGGGCAGAGATACGCAGTATTTT.

This clone was detected a few times. V and J are TRBV18 and TRBJ2-7; D remains unclear. The CDR3 covers 14 residues. V gave up 4 bases and J gave up 1 base, with 11 bases separating them. Germline CDR1 and CDR2: KGHSH and LQKENI. CDR3 nucleotide sequence: TGTGCCAGCTCACTGTATGATAGTTCCTACGAGCAGTACTTC. This encodes CASSLYDSSYEQYF.

The rearrangement joins TRBV9 to TRBJ2-3; 8 bases are a match to TRBD2. CDR1 and CDR2 (germline): SGDLS, YYNGEE. V gave up 0 bases and J gave up 1 base; unmatched junction bases: 4. The CDR3 consists of 16 residues. DNA for the CDR3: TGTGCCAGCAGCGTAGGAAGCGGGGGTGGCACAGATACGCAGTATTTT. Amino acids: CASSVGSGGGTDTQYF.

The J gene is TRBJ1-5, the V gene TRBV27, with 7 bases lining up with TRBD1. This CDR3 contains 13 residues. Germline trimming cut 5 bases from V and 5 bases from J; bases unmatched to any gene: 3. Looked up from germline, CDR1 is MNHEY and CDR2 is SMNVEV (reference sequence). Here the CDR3 reads CASSRGRDQPQHF. CDR3 nucleotide sequence: TGTGCCAGCAGTAGGGGGCGAGATCAGCCCCAGCATTTT.

V is TRBV29-1 and J is TRBJ2-7, with D perhaps matching TRBD1 (6 bases). The CDR3 covers 12 residues. CDR1 and CDR2 (germline): SQVTM, ANQGSEA. Trimming shortened V by 4 bases and J by 0 bases, and 7 bases separated the two germline ends. The CDR3 DNA is TGCAGCGTTGTGGGGGCCTCCTACGAGCAGTACTTC. Translation gives CSVVGASYEQYF.

The chain is built from TRBV4-3 and TRBJ2-7; perhaps TRBD2 as D (5 bases). This CDR3 region has 12 residues. CDR1 and CDR2 from the germline V gene are LGHNA and YSLEER. The ends were cut back, 1 base at V and 7 bases at J, with 8 bases in the middle. The chain's CDR3 is CASSQVRGEQYF. The CDR3, as DNA: TGCGCCAGCAGCCAAGTGCGAGGGGAGCAGTACTTC.

V is TRBV19 and J is TRBJ2-1; possibly TRBD2 for D (7 bases). The CDR3 extends over 14 amino acids. Trimming removed 10 bases at V and 8 bases at J, with 21 bases between. CDR1 and CDR2 (germline): LNHDA, SQIVND (reference sequence). The CDR3 DNA reads as TGTGCCACTACCCCAGGGTGGGGGGGCCATGAGCAGTTCTTC. Encoded protein: CATTPGWGGHEQFF.

The chain is built from TRBV5-1 and TRBJ2-3; D gene unclear. CDR3 size: 14 residues. The germline CDR1 and CDR2 sequences are SGHRS and YFSETQ. V was clipped by 4 bases and J by 0 bases, with 9 bases between them. In DNA, the CDR3 is TGCGCCAGCAGCATTAGTACTAGCACAGATACGCAGTATTTT. It encodes CASSISTSTDTQYF. The full variable domain, rest sourced from reference TRBV5-1 and TRBJ2-3, is KAGVTQTPRYLIKTRGQQVTLSCSPISGHRSVSWYQQTPGQGLQFLFEYFSETQRNKGNFPGRFSGRQFSNSRSEMNVSTLELGDSALYLCASSISTSTDTQYFGPGTRLTVL.

The CDR3 loop is CASSLAARLNQPQHF. CDR3 coding DNA: TGTGCCAGCAGCTTAGCCGCCAGGCTGAATCAGCCCCAGCATTTT. The V gene is TRBV7-2, the J gene TRBJ1-5; D gene unclear. The CDR3 covers 15 residues. Germline V lookup: CDR1 SGHTA, CDR2 FQGNSA. V was clipped by 0 bases and J by 4 bases, with 10 bases between them. Complete variable domain (other parts from reference TRBV7-2 and TRBJ1-5): GAGVSQSPSNKVTEKGKDVELRCDPISGHTALYWYRQSLGQGLEFLIYFQGNSAPDKSGLPSDRFSAERTGGSVSTLTIQRTQQEDSAVYLCASSLAARLNQPQHFGDGTRLSIL.

The J gene is TRBJ2-2, the V gene TRBV5-1; TRBD1 agrees at 8 bases. V dropped 3 bases and J dropped 3; count of bases not matched to a gene: 7. The CDR3 sequence is 16 residues long. Germline CDR1 SGHRS, CDR2 YFSETQ. This CDR3 reads CASSSPRGLDTGELFF. The CDR3 DNA reads TGCGCCAGCAGCTCCCCCAGGGGGCTAGACACCGGGGAGCTGTTTTTT.